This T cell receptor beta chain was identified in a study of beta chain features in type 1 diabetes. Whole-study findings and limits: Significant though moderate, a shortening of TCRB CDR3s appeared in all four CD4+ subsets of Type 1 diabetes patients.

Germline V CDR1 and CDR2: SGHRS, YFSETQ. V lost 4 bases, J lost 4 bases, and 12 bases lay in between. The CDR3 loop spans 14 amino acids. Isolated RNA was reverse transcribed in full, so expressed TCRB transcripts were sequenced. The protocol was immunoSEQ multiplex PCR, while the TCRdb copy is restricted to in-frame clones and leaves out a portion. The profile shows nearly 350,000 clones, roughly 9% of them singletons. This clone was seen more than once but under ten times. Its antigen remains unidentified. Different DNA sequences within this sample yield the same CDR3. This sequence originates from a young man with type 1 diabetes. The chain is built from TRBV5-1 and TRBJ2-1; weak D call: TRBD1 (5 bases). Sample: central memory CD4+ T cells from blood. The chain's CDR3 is CASSGQGSYNEQFF. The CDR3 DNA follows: TGCGCCAGCAGCGGGCAGGGCTCATACAATGAGCAGTTCTTC.